Listed below are T cell receptor beta chains from one sample, sequenced in a study of shared T cell receptors in the human thymus. The repertoire was sequenced with immunoSEQ multiplex PCR; TCRdb's copy has only in-frame clones and lacks some. This repertoire shows 600,000 or so clones, about 90% found once; its top ten account for 0.0094%. These sequences were also reported in another study, on human thymus T cells.

The sequencing sample was made of thymocytes. These receptors all stem from a boy younger than two with a congenital heart defect. Each CDR3 is given with its conserved first and last residue.

v_call cdr3_length cdr3_aa
TRBV27 16 CASSSLTEGKNTEAFF
TRBV9 16 CASSFLPGGAGYGYTF
TRBV5-1 13 CASRSGSPYEQYF
TRBV5-6 15 CASRISTGTLYGYTF
TRBV6-6 16 CASSYLSGKLTYEQYF
TRBV21-1 15 CARPFDRVRGDTQYF
TRBV28 17 CASSFDRAQLSNQPQHF
TRBV28 14 CASSLAGVIGGYTF
TRBV28 15 CASSLKGGTYNEQFF
TRBV25-1 18 CASRPFGLAGGKADTQYF
TRBV28 14 CASSSAGTDYGYTF
TRBV14 12 CASSQDTGEAFF
TRBV11-3 16 CASSLGGGLITGELFF
TRBV5-5 13 CASRRDRGREQYF
TRBV7-6 19 CASSLIPGLAGVGTTEQYF
TRBV19 14 CASSILRDSNGYTF
TRBV25-1 13 CASSATGGFEQYF
TRBV5-1 18 CASSHLTVRGLNTGELFF
TRBV29-1 16 CSVGGTSGVAGDTQYF
TRBV5-6 17 CASSLFGFAPGNQPQHF
TRBV4-3 17 CASSQDYRDYSNYEQYF
TRBV6-4 15 CASSGRDRVHQPQHF
TRBV7-2 17 CASSQPLLREGQETQYF
TRBV2 12 CASSEAGHPQHF
TRBV27 17 CASSLYPPWGGRSPLHF
TRBV28 15 CASSLESGSGNTIYF
TRBV28 15 CASSPPGLAVNEQFF
TRBV4-2 17 CASSTEDPRERSYGYTF
TRBV7-9 16 CASSPGQGESTDTQYF
TRBV25-1 14 CASSDRGLDYGYTF
TRBV28 15 CASSGEGGMNTEAFF
TRBV14 15 CASSQGGQGQEKLFF
TRBV5-1 14 CASSFDRGLDEQFF
TRBV7-8 18 CASSYKTRQGFLGAEAFF
TRBV7-9 17 CASSSPLLKGASYEQYF
TRBV27 12 CASRSVAGDPVF